This T cell receptor beta chain originates from a study of patients and donors after allogeneic stem cell transplantation. In TCRdb, the RT-PCR reads were re-called with MiXCR into one record per CDR3 protein. The sample contains about 960,000 distinct CDR3 sequences, approximately 18% of which appear only once. This clonotype has just a few counts. Germline V CDR1 and CDR2: MNHEY, SVGEGT. V was trimmed by 0 bases and J by 6 bases, leaving 6 bases between them. The CDR3 totals 12 residues. The chain recombines TRBV6-2 or TRBV6-3 with TRBJ2-7, with D unclear. The sequence derives from a human donor who was either an allogeneic HSCT recipient or a stem cell or donor lymphocyte infusion donor (not recorded which). It is not recorded whose cells these are; they may come from a transplant donor. Specimen: blood, either unsorted or a sorted T cell fraction (not recorded which). In nucleotides, the CDR3 is TGTGCCAGCAGTTACTCGAAGCGCGAGCAGTACTTC. Translated: CASSYSKREQYF.